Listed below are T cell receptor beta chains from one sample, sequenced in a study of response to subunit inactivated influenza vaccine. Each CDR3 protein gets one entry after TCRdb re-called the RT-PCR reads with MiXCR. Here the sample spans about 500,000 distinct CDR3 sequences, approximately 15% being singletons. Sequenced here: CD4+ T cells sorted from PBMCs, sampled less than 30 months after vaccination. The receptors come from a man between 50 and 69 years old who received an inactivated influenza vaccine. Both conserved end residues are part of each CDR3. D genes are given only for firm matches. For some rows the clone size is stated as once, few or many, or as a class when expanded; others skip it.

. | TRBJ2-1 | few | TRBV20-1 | CSARDLGTQQFF | TGCAGTGCTAGAGATCTCGGGACTCAGCAGTTCTTC
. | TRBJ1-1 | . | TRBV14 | CASSRHRSSEAFF | TGTGCCAGCAGCCGACACCGGTCCTCTGAAGCTTTCTTT
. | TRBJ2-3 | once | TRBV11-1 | CASSFRTGTYSSTDTQYF | TGTGCCAGCAGCTTCCGTACAGGGACCTACTCTAGCACAGATACGCAGTATTTT
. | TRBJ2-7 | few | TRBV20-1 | CSAREWDRMTYEQYF | TGCAGTGCTAGAGAATGGGACCGAATGACCTACGAGCAGTACTTC
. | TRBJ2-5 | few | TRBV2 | CASSPSGRTQYF | TGTGCCAGCAGTCCTAGTGGTCGGACCCAGTACTTC
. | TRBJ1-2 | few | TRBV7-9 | CASSLQQFYGYTF | TGTGCCAGCAGCTTACAACAGTTCTATGGCTACACCTTC
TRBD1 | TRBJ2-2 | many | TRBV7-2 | CASSSRQGANTGELFF | TGTGCCAGCAGCTCAAGACAGGGGGCGAACACCGGGGAGCTGTTTTTT
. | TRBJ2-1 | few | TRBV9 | CASSVAGTTYNEQFF | TGTGCCAGCAGCGTAGCCGGGACAACCTACAATGAGCAGTTCTTC
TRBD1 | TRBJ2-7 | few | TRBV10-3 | CAIRFSTGGPYEQYF | TGTGCCATCAGATTCTCGACAGGGGGGCCCTACGAGCAGTACTTC
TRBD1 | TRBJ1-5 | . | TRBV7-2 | CASSRTGGPQPQHF | TGTGCCAGCAGCCGAACAGGGGGCCCTCAGCCCCAGCATTTT
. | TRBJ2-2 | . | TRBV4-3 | CASSQRGPGPGELFF | TGCGCCAGCAGCCAACGGGGCCCCGGTCCCGGGGAGCTGTTTTTT
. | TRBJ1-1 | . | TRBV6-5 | CASSYGWDGNTEAFF | TGTGCCAGCAGTTACGGGTGGGACGGGAACACTGAAGCTTTCTTT
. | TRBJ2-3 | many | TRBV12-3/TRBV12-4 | CASSLLARSDTQYF | TGTGCCAGCAGTTTATTGGCCAGGAGTGATACGCAGTATTTT
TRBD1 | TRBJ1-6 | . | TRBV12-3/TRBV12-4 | CASSTGTGSSPIHF | TGTGCCAGCAGCACCGGGACAGGGTCATCACCCATCCACTTT
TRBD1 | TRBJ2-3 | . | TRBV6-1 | CASSVPDRGDTQYF | TGTGCCAGCAGTGTTCCTGACAGGGGAGATACGCAGTATTTT
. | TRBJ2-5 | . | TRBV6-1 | CASSPPIRQEEKTQYF | TGTGCCAGCAGCCCTCCTATCCGACAAGAGGAAAAGACCCAGTACTTC
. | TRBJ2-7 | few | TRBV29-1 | CSVDVPGVRYEQYF | TGCAGCGTTGACGTCCCGGGGGTTCGGTACGAGCAGTACTTC
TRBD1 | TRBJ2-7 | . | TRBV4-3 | CASSQHPGQGAYEQYF | TGCGCCAGCAGCCAGCATCCGGGACAGGGGGCTTACGAGCAGTACTTC
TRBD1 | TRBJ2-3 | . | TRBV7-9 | CASSLASGQGDTQYF | TGTGCCAGCAGCTTAGCGTCGGGACAGGGGGACACGCAGTATTTT
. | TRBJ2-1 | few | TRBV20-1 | CSARQLGDNEQFF | TGCAGTGCTAGACAGTTGGGTGACAATGAGCAGTTCTTC
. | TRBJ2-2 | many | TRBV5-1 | CASREQGNTGELFF | TGCGCCAGCAGAGAGCAGGGGAACACCGGGGAGCTGTTTTTT
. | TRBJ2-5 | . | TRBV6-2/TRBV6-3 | CASSYRGPSETQYF | TGTGCCAGCAGTTACCGGGGGCCGTCAGAGACCCAGTACTTC
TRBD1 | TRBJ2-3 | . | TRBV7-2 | CASSSGQGTYTQYF | TGTGCCAGCAGCTCGGGACAGGGTACCTATACGCAGTATTTT
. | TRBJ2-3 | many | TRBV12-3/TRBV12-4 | CASSFFGGTDTQYF | TGTGCCAGCAGTTTCTTCGGGGGCACCGATACGCAGTATTTT
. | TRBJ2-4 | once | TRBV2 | CASSEGQGVIQYF | TGTGCCAGCAGTGAAGGGCAGGGTGTAATTCAGTACTTC
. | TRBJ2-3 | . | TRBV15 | CATSRDMFYTQYF | TGTGCCACCAGCAGAGATATGTTTTATACGCAGTATTTT
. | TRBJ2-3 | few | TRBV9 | CASTTAVGTDTQYF | TGTGCCAGCACTACGGCGGTTGGCACAGATACGCAGTATTTT
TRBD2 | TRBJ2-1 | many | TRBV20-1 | CSARDLAGTSYNEQFF | TGCAGTGCTAGGGACCTAGCGGGCACCTCCTACAATGAGCAGTTCTTC
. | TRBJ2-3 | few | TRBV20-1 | CSGPFLDTDTQYF | TGCAGTGGCCCGTTCCTAGATACAGATACGCAGTATTTT
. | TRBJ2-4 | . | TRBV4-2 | CASSQDAVGAKNIQYF | TGTGCCAGCAGCCAAGACGCGGTTGGAGCCAAAAACATTCAGTACTTC
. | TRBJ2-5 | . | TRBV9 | CASSQKNQETQYF | TGTGCCAGCAGCCAAAAGAACCAAGAGACCCAGTACTTC
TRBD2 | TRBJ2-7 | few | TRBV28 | CASSSWGGTYEQYF | TGTGCCAGCAGTTCATGGGGGGGAACCTACGAGCAGTACTTC
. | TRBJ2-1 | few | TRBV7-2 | CASSLAGGNYNEQFF | TGTGCCAGCAGCTTAGCGGGGGGCAACTACAATGAGCAGTTCTTC
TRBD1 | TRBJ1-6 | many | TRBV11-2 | CASKGQPNSPLHF | TGTGCCAGCAAGGGACAGCCTAATTCACCCCTCCACTTT
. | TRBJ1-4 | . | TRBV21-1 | CASSNEGSGEKLFF | TGTGCCAGCAGCAACGAGGGTTCGGGTGAAAAACTGTTTTTT
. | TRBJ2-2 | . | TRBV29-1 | CSVEAEANTGELFF | TGCAGCGTTGAAGCCGAGGCGAACACCGGGGAGCTGTTTTTT
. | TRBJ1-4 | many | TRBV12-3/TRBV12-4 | CASSLEVSGEKLFF | TGTGCCAGCAGTCTCGAAGTCTCGGGGGAAAAACTGTTTTTT
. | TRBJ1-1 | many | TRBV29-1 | CSVQGSLNTEAFF | TGCAGCGTTCAGGGGTCTTTGAACACTGAAGCTTTCTTT
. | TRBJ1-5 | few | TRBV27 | CASSQRRGSNQPQHF | TGTGCCAGCAGTCAACGGCGGGGCTCGAATCAGCCCCAGCATTTT
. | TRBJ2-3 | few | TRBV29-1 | CSVDLRQTSTDTQYF | TGCAGCGTTGACCTAAGGCAGACTAGCACAGATACGCAGTATTTT